This TCR beta chain was recorded in a study of OX40 agonist ivuxolimab in advanced cancers. Looking at the study overall: Ivuxolimab, which targeted the costimulatory receptor OX40 (CD134), was an agonistic, fully human IgG2 monoclonal antibody. Among the roughly 50 dose-escalation patients, about 19 had hepatocellular carcinoma, roughly 15 melanoma, 9 renal cell carcinoma and 9 head and neck cancer. Prior anti-PD-1, anti-PD-L1 or anti-CTLA-4 therapy was permitted, and checkpoint inhibitors had been received by around 39% of dose-escalation patients. Intravenous ivuxolimab was administered to patients every 2 weeks at six dose levels: 0.01, 0.1, 0.3, 1.5, 3 and 10 mg/kg. Partial responses occurred in three dose-escalation patients, of whom one had hepatocellular carcinoma and two had cutaneous melanoma. The paper describes the monotherapy dose-escalation part (N of about 50 patients) of the phase I trial of ivuxolimab. The purpose of peripheral TCRbeta sequencing was to test whether ivuxolimab changed TCR sequence diversity and led to clonal T-cell expansion. A male proportion of around 83% and a mean age of about 60 years, ranging from about 23 to 79, were recorded for the dose-escalation cohort. The investigation overall reported the following: Low levels of normalized T-cell clonal expansion were also seen in some patients who did not respond. After ivuxolimab, CD8+ T cells had more expanded clones than CD4+ T cells on average. In the 0.1-3.0 mg/kg groups, partial responders had among the lowest normalized peripheral clonal expansion, particularly in CD8+ T cells. Antigen specificity was not determined for the clonally expanded peripheral T cells. Clonal expansion of both CD4+ and CD8+ blood T cells was observed from baseline to week 6 at doses 0.1 to 3.0 mg/kg.

Details on this clone: This receptor's antigen is unknown. Base qualities are not at hand, and no much larger clone is one base apart.

Genomic DNA was isolated from the sorted cells so that the TCRbeta CDR3 region could be sequenced. The immunoSEQ Assay was used for sequencing of TCRbeta CDR3 regions. The clones in this table, taken by TCRdb from immuneACCESS, are in-frame only. Not every clone is retained; where verified, under half of the shortfall comes from an unresolved V gene, and the cause of the rest is unknown. The sample records about 61,000 clones, 85% to 90% of which are singletons. The ten biggest clones cover around 1.9% of the sample. Based on the germline V gene (reference sequence), the CDR1 and CDR2 sequences are MNHEY and SMNVEV. V is cut by 8 bases and J by 1 base, and the space between the germline ends is 12 bases. The CDR3 runs 13 amino acids, cysteine and phenylalanine included. Of the read, only the CDR3 DNA is kept; its 39 bases are in frame from base 1. The trial excluded patients who had a history of autoimmune disease or who were on systemic immunosuppression. In every dose cohort, peripheral blood was drawn for TCR sequencing at baseline, cycle 4 day 1, and cycle 7 day 1. The samples were taken from a phase I, first-in-human, multicenter, open-label dose-escalation trial of ivuxolimab. Adults with locally advanced or metastatic head and neck squamous cell, hepatocellular, melanoma or renal cell carcinoma were enrolled in the trial. Before TCR sequencing, CD4+ T cells and CD8+ T cells from peripheral blood were sorted into separate populations.

The receptor was isolated from an adult with an advanced solid tumor such as melanoma, head and neck, liver or kidney cancer. Sequenced material: CD4+ or CD8+ T cells sorted from blood, taken in a trial of the OX40 agonist ivuxolimab. The chain was built from TRBV27 and TRBJ2-7, with TRBD1 perhaps the D gene, on 5 matching bases. The CDR3 reads CASARAGSYEQYF. In nucleotides, the sequence is TGTGCCAGCGCAAGGGCAGGGTCCTACGAGCAGTACTTC.